The 15 T cell receptor beta chains given below trace back to one sample, sequenced in a study of cytomegalovirus exposure and HLA in healthy donors. The PCR contained 60 Vbeta and 13 Jbeta primers. The protocol was immunoSEQ multiplex PCR, while the TCRdb copy is restricted to in-frame clones and leaves out a portion. The table includes fewer than 70,000 clones, 74% detected once. The specimen was PBMCs. Every receptor here comes from an older woman in good health and CMV-seropositive.

CDR3 DNA sequence: TGTGCCAGCACCGGCCGGACAGCCCAAGAGACCCAGTACTTC. Residues: CASTGRTAQETQYF. The V call is TRBV2, the J call TRBJ2-5; weak D call: TRBD1 (6 bases). Germline assignment: CDR1 SNHLY and CDR2 FYNNEI. The CDR3 loop spans 14 amino acids. Between the trimmed V and J ends, which lost 7 bases and 1 base, there was a span of 13 bases.

The rearrangement links TRBV19 to TRBJ2-1; 10 bases align to TRBD1. CDR3 length: 13 amino acids. Per the germline V gene, CDR1 is LNHDA and CDR2 is SQIVND (reference sequence). CDR3 sequence (DNA): TGTGCGACGACAGGGGGCACCTACAATGAGCAGTTCTTC. Translating it yields CATTGGTYNEQFF.

This chain connects TRBV19 to TRBJ2-7; D may be TRBD2 (6 bases). Germline V lookup: CDR1 LNHDA, CDR2 SQIVND (reference sequence). The CDR3 length is 16 residues. Trimming removed 4 bases at V and 3 bases at J, with 19 bases between. CDR3 sequence (DNA): TGTGCCAGTAGTAGGGGCCCGGGCAGGGACTTCTACGAGCAGTACTTC. The encoded protein is CASSRGPGRDFYEQYF.

The gene calls are TRBV6-1 and TRBJ2-3; a weak D match, TRBD1 (5 bases). The CDR3 covers 13 residues. Germline CDR1 MNHNS, CDR2 SASEGT. V was pared by 6 bases and J by 6 bases, with 13 bases between. The CDR3 DNA reads TGTGCCAGCAGAGGCACCCCAGGGGATACGCAGTATTTT. Protein product: CASRGTPGDTQYF.

The chain recombines TRBV5-1 with TRBJ2-5; 8 nucleotides line up with TRBD1. This CDR3 region has 15 residues. V lost 4 bases and J lost 1; bases outside the gene matches: 6. CDR1 and CDR2 from the germline V gene are SGHRS and YFSETQ. The CDR3 nucleotides read TGCGCCAGCAGCCCTAACAGGGGGATCCAAGAGACCCAGTACTTC. Protein sequence: CASSPNRGIQETQYF.

The V and J genes are TRBV30 and TRBJ1-1; 8 nucleotides match TRBD1. Per the germline V gene, CDR1 is GTSNPN and CDR2 is SVGIG (reference sequence). With 5 bases clipped from V and 0 bases from J, the junction kept 2 bases outside the gene matches. This CDR3 region has 13 residues. CDR3 sequence: CAWDRGLNTEAFF. The CDR3 DNA sequence: TGTGCCTGGGACAGGGGTTTGAACACTGAAGCTTTCTTT.

J is TRBJ2-4 and V is TRBV18, with D possibly being TRBD1 (5 bases). CDR1 is KGHSH, CDR2 LQKENI, per germline. The CDR3 length is 15 residues. V was clipped by 3 bases and J by 1 base, with 10 bases between them. This CDR3 is CASSPPGMAKNIQYF. CDR3 nucleotide sequence: TGTGCCAGCTCACCTCCAGGGATGGCCAAAAACATTCAGTACTTC.

The V gene is TRBV10-1, the J gene TRBJ2-5; TRBD1 might be the D (5 bases). The ends were cut back, 5 bases at V and 2 bases at J, with 9 bases in the middle. Looked up from germline, CDR1 is WNHNN and CDR2 is SYGVQD (reference sequence). This CDR3 is built from 13 residues. The DNA for the CDR3 is TGCGCCAGCAGTCGGCAGGGTCAAGAGACCCAGTACTTC. Its translation: CASSRQGQETQYF.

V is TRBV18 and J is TRBJ1-6; possible D gene TRBD1, 6 bases. The CDR3 contains 15 residues. Trimming took off 3 bases at V and 8 bases at J, with 14 bases between the two ends. CDR1 KGHSH and CDR2 LQKENI come from the germline V gene. DNA for the CDR3: TGTGCCAGCTCACCTGGACAGTCCTTCTATTCACCCCTCCACTTT. Translation: CASSPGQSFYSPLHF.

The chain is built from TRBV5-3 and TRBJ1-4; tentatively, D is TRBD1 (5 bases). TRBV5-3 is given ORF status, its function remaining uncertain. The CDR3 is made up of 15 amino acids. With 7 bases removed from V and 4 bases from J, the gap between germline ends came to 17 bases. The CDR3 DNA is TGTGCCAGAGCGGCCCCGCAGGGCGGTAATGAAAAACTGTTTTTT. Residues: CARAAPQGGNEKLFF.

The chain is built from TRBV28 and TRBJ2-1, with 7 bases aligning to TRBD2. Germline trimming cut 10 bases from V and 6 bases from J; bases unmatched to any gene: 12. This CDR3 region has 14 residues. Germline lookup yields CDR1 MDHEN and CDR2 SYDVKM. The CDR3 region is CATLSQRGVNEQFF. CDR3 nucleotides: TGTGCCACCCTATCACAGCGGGGAGTCAATGAGCAGTTCTTC.

The CDR3 protein is CASSLAGQGVPGAFF. In DNA form, the CDR3 reads TGCGCCAGCAGCTTGGCGGGACAGGGGGTCCCTGGGGCTTTCTTT. V and J are TRBV5-1 and TRBJ1-1; 11 bases match TRBD1. CDR1 is SGHRS, CDR2 YFSETQ, per germline. Trimming cost V 0 bases and J 11 bases; bases outside gene matches: 9. The CDR3 runs 15 residues. Based on the CDR3 plus reference TRBV5-1 and TRBJ1-1, the full variable domain is KAGVTQTPRYLIKTRGQQVTLSCSPISGHRSVSWYQQTPGQGLQFLFEYFSETQRNKGNFPGRFSGRQFSNSRSEMNVSTLELGDSALYLCASSLAGQGVPGAFFGQGTRLTVV.

As for this clone: The germline gene is not matched at one end of the junction; a read error may be the cause. The chain links TRBV7-9 to TRBJ1-3; D possibly corresponds to TRBD1 (5 bases). CDR3 length: 12 residues. Germline-derived CDR1 and CDR2 are SEHNR and FQNEAQ (reference sequence). CDR3 sequence (DNA): TGTTCCAGCAGCTCAGGGGGAAACACCATATATTTT. Translating gives CSSSSGGNTIYF.

This chain links TRBV5-1 with TRBJ2-1; TRBD1 agrees at 8 bases. This CDR3 contains 15 residues. Looked up from germline, CDR1 is SGHRS and CDR2 is YFSETQ. V shed 4 bases and J 7 bases; nucleotides not matched to a gene: 10. CDR3 residues: CASSQTGELANEQFF. The CDR3 DNA is TGCGCCAGCAGCCAGACAGGGGAACTTGCGAATGAGCAGTTCTTC.

The gene calls are TRBV6-5 and TRBJ2-1; TRBD2 matches 8 bases. Trimming cost V 4 bases and J 4 bases; bases outside gene matches: 9. The CDR3 consists of 16 residues. Germline V gene sequence: CDR1 MNHEY, CDR2 SVGAGI. In DNA, the CDR3 is TGTGCCAGCAGTTTAACCGGGACTAGGGGTTACAATGAGCAGTTCTTC. It codes for CASSLTGTRGYNEQFF.